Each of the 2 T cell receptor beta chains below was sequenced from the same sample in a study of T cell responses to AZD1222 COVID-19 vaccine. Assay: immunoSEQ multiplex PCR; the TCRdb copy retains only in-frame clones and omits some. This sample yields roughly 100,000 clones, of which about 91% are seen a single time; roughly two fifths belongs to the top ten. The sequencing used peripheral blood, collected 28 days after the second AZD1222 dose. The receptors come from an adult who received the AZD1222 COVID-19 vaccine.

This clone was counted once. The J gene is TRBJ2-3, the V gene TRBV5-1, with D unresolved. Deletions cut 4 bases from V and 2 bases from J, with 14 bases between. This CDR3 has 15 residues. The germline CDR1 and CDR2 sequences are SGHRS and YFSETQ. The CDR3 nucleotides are TGCGCCAGCAGCGTGGACGGCAAGCCCACAGATACGCAGTATTTT. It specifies CASSVDGKPTDTQYF. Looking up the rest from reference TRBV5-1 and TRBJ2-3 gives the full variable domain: KAGVTQTPRYLIKTRGQQVTLSCSPISGHRSVSWYQQTPGQGLQFLFEYFSETQRNKGNFPGRFSGRQFSNSRSEMNVSTLELGDSALYLCASSVDGKPTDTQYFGPGTRLTVL.

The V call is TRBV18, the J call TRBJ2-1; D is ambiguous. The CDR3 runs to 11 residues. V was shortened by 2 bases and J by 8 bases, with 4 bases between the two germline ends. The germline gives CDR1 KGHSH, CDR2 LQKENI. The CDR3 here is CASSPMDEQFF. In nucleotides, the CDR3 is TGTGCCAGCTCACCAATGGATGAGCAGTTCTTC.